This TCR beta chain was sequenced during a study of human T cells and chemical hapten exposure. The V segment lost 2 bases and the J segment 6 bases; nucleotides outside the gene matches: 10. CDR3 size: 16 residues. CDR1 and CDR2 from the germline V gene are DFQATT and SNEGSKA (reference sequence). Stated time point: pre-sensitization, week 0. The treatment was: therapeutic diphenylcyclopropenone sensitization with weekly scalp DPC. TCRdb analysed the RACE reads with MiXCR anew, one entry per CDR3 protein. The table has around 180,000 distinct CDR3 sequences, roughly 30% seen once. This clonotype was seen only a few times.

The sequence came from a woman in her twenties or thirties with alopecia areata. Some clones in this sample may be carry-over from other donors' samples. V usage is TRBV20-1 and J usage is TRBJ2-2; TRBD2 matches at 9 bases. The sequenced sample was whole blood, obtained in connection with sensitization to the hapten diphenylcyclopropenone (DPC). CDR3 loop: CSARYSGGSYAGELFF. The DNA of the CDR3 is TGCAGTGCTAGATATAGCGGGGGATCTTACGCCGGGGAGCTGTTTTTT.